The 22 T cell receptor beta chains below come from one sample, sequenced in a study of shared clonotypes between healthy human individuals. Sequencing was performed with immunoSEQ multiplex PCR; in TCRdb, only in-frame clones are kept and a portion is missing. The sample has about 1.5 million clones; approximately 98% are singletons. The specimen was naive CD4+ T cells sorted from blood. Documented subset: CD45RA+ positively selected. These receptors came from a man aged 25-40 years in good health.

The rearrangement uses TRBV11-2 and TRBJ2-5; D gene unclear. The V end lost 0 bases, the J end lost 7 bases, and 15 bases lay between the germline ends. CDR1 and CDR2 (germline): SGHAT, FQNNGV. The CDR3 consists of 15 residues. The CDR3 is CASSLDWLTKGTQYF. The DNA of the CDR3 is TGTGCCAGCAGCTTAGATTGGCTTACCAAGGGGACCCAGTACTTC. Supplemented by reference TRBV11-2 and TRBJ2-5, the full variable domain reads EAGVAQSPRYKIIEKRQSVAFWCNPISGHATLYWYQQILGQGPKLLIQFQNNGVVDDSQLPKDRFSAERLKGVDSTLKIQPAKLEDSAVYLCASSLDWLTKGTQYFGPGTRLLVL.

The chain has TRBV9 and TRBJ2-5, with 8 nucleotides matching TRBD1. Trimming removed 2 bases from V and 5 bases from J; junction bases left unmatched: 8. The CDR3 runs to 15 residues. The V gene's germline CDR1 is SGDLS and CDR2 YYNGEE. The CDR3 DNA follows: TGTGCCAGCAGCGTGGGACAGGTTTTCGGGGAGACCCAGTACTTC. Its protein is CASSVGQVFGETQYF.

DNA for the CDR3: TGTGCCAGCAGCTTGGGGACAGGGGTGAGGAGCAATCAGCCCCAGCATTTT. Its protein product is CASSLGTGVRSNQPQHF. This rearrangement joins TRBV5-8 to TRBJ1-5; TRBD1 agrees at 9 bases. J lost 1 base, V lost 0 bases, and 5 bases had no gene match. Germline V gene sequence: CDR1 SGHTS, CDR2 YDEGEE. The CDR3 is made up of 17 amino acids.

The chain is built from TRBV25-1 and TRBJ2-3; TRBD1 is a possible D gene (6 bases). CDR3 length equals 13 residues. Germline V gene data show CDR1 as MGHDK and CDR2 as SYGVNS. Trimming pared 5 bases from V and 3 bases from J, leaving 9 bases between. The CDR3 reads CASSFQGTDTQYF. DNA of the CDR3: TGTGCCAGCAGTTTCCAGGGGACAGATACGCAGTATTTT.

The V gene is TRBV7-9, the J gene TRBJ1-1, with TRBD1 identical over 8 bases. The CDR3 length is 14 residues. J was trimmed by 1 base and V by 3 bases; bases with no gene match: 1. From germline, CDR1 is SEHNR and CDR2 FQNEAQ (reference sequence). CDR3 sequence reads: CASSFGTGNTEAFF. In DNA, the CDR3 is TGTGCCAGCAGCTTCGGGACAGGGAACACTGAAGCTTTCTTT.

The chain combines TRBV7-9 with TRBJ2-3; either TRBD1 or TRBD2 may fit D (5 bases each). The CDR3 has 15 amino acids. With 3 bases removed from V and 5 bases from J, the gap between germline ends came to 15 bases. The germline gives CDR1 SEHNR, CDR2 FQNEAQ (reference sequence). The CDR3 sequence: CASSFGGTEGDTQYF. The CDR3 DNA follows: TGTGCCAGCAGCTTTGGGGGAACTGAAGGAGATACGCAGTATTTT.

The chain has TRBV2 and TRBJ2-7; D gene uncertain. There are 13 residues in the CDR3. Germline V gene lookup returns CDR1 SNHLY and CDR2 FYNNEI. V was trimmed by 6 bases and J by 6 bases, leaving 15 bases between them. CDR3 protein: CASRVRAAREQYF. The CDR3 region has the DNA TGTGCCAGCAGAGTGCGCGCCGCACGCGAGCAGTACTTC.

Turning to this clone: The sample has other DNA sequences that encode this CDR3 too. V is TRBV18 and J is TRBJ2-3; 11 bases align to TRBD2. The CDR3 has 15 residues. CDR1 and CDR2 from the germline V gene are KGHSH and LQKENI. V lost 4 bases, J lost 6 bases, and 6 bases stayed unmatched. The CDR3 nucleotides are TGTGCCAGCTCACTAACTAGCGGGAGTACGGATACGCAGTATTTT. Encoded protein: CASSLTSGSTDTQYF.

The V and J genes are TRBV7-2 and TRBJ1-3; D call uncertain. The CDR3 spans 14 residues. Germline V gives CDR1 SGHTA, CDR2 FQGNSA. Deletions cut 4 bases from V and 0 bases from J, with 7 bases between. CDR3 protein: CASSSRVSGNTIYF. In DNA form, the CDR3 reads TGTGCCAGCAGCTCCCGGGTCTCTGGAAACACCATATATTTT.

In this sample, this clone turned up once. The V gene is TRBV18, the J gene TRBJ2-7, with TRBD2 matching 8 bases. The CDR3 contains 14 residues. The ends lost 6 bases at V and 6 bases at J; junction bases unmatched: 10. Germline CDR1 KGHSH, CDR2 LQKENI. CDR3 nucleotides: TGTGCCAGCTCGGGGAGCGGGAGTCGAGGCGAGCAGTACTTC. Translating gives CASSGSGSRGEQYF.

CDR3 loop: CASSPGDYSYNEQFF. The CDR3 DNA sequence: TGTGCCAGCTCACCAGGGGATTACTCCTACAATGAGCAGTTCTTC. The chain joins TRBV18 to TRBJ2-1; D remains ambiguous. Trimming removed 2 bases at V and 0 bases at J, with 8 bases between. This CDR3 region has 15 residues. CDR1 is KGHSH, CDR2 LQKENI, per germline. The full variable domain, with the rest looked up from reference TRBV18 and TRBJ2-1, is NAGVMQNPRHLVRRRGQEARLRCSPMKGHSHVYWYRQLPEEGLKFMVYLQKENIIDESGMPKERFSAEFPKEGPSILRIQQVVRGDSAAYFCASSPGDYSYNEQFFGPGTRLTVL.

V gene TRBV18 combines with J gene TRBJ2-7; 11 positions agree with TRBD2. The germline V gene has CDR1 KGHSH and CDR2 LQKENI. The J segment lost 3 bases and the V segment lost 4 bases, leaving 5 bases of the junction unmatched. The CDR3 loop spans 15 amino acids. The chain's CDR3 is CASSQTSGSIYEQYF. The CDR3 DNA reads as TGTGCCAGCTCACAAACTAGCGGGAGTATCTACGAGCAGTACTTC.

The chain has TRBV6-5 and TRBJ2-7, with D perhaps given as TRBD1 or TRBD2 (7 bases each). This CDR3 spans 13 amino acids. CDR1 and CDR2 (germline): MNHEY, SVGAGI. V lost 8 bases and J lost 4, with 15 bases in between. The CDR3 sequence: CASEGEGAYEQYF. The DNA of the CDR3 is TGTGCCAGCGAGGGGGAGGGGGCTTACGAGCAGTACTTC.

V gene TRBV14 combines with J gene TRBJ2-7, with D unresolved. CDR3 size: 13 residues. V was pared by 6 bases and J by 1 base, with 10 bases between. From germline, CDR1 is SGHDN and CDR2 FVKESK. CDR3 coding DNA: TGTGCCAGCAGTCTTAGCAGATCCTACGAGCAGTACTTC. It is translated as CASSLSRSYEQYF.

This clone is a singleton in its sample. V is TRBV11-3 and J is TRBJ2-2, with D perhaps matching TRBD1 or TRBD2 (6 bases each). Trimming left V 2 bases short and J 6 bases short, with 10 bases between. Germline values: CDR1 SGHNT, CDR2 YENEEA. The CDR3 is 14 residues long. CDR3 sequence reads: CASSLKRGAGELFF. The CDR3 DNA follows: TGTGCCAGCAGCTTAAAGAGGGGGGCCGGGGAGCTGTTTTTT.

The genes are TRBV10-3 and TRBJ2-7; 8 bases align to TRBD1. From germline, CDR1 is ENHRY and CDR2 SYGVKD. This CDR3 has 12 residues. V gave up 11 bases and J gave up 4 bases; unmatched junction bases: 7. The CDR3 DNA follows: TGTGCCTCCGGACAGGGTCGGTACGAGCAGTACTTC. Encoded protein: CASGQGRYEQYF.

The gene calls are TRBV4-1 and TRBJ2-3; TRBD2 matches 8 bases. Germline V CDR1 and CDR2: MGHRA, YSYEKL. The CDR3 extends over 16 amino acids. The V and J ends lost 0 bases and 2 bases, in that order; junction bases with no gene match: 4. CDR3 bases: TGCGCCAGCAGCCAAGAGGCGGGGGGCGACACAGATACGCAGTATTTT. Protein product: CASSQEAGGDTDTQYF.

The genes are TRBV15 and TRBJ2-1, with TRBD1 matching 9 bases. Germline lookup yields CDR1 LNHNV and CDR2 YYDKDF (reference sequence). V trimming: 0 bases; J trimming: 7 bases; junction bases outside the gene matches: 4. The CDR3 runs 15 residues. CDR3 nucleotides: TGTGCCACCAGCAGAGATACAGGGGGCTTGAATGAGCAGTTCTTC. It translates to CATSRDTGGLNEQFF.

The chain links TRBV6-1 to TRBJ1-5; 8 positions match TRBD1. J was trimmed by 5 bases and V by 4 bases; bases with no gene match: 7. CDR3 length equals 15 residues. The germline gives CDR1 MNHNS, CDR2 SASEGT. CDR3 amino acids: CASSAGQGFDQPQHF. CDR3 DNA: TGTGCCAGCAGTGCTGGACAGGGATTTGATCAGCCCCAGCATTTT.

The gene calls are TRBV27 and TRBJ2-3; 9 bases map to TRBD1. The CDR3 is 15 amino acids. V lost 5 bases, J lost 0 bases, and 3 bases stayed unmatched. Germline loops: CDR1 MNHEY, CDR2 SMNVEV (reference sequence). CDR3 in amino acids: CASSAGQGSTDTQYF. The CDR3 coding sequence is TGTGCCAGCAGTGCGGGACAGGGAAGCACAGATACGCAGTATTTT.

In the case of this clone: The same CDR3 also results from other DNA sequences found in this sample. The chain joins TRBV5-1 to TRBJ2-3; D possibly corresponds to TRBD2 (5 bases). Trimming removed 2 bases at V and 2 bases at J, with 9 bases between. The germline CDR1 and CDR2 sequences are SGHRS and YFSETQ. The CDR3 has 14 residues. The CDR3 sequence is CASSLGSHTDTQYF. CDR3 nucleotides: TGCGCCAGCAGCTTAGGGAGTCACACAGATACGCAGTATTTT.

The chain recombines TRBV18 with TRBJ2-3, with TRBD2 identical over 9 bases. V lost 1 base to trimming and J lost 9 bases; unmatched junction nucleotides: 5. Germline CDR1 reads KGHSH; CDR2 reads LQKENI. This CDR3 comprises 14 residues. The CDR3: CASSPRGLAITQYF. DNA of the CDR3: TGTGCCAGCTCACCACGGGGACTAGCAATAACGCAGTATTTT.